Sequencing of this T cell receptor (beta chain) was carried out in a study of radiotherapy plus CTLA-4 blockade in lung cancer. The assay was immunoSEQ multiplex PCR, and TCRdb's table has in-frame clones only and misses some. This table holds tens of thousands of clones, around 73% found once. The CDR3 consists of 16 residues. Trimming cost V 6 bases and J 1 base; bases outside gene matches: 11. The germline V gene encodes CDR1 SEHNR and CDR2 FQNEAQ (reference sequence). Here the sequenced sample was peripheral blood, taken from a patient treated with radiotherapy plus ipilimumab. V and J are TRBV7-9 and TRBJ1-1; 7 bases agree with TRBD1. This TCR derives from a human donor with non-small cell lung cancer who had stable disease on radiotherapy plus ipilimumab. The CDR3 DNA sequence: TGTGCCAGCAGTCCCACGAGGGGGCGGGAGAACACTGAAGCTTTCTTT. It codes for CASSPTRGRENTEAFF.